These T cell receptor beta chains were read from a single sample in a study of regulatory T cells in long-lasting Graves disease. Via MiXCR, TCRdb re-called the multiplex PCR reads, giving one row per CDR3 protein. Of 520,000 or so distinct CDR3 sequences listed, approximately 12% were seen once; the top ten hold approximately 9%. These data were also filed under a second study, of T cells in Graves' hyperthyroidism and ophthalmopathy.

Sequencing was performed on peripheral blood mononuclear cells (PBMCs), taken at new diagnosis, from a patient treated with antithyroid drugs. The receptors come from a young woman with Graves disease. Each CDR3 is given with its conserved first and last residue. Each record gives: CDR3 length, clone size, D gene, J gene, V gene, CDR3 DNA, CDR3 protein. The D gene is left open where the match is weak. Clone size is not always given. Where it is, it says once, few, many or a class for expanded clones.

CDR3 length: 15
clone size: -
D gene: TRBD2
J gene: TRBJ2-1
V gene: TRBV13
CDR3 DNA: TGTGCCAGCAGCTTATCAGCGGGAGGGATCGATGAGCAGTTCTTC
CDR3 protein: CASSLSAGGIDEQFF

CDR3 length: 15
clone size: many
D gene: -
J gene: TRBJ2-5
V gene: TRBV7-9
CDR3 DNA: TGTGCCAGCAGCCCCCGTGGGGTCTCCGGGGAGACCCAGTACTTC
CDR3 protein: CASSPRGVSGETQYF

CDR3 length: 16
clone size: many
D gene: TRBD2
J gene: TRBJ2-1
V gene: TRBV7-3
CDR3 DNA: TGTGCCAGCAGCTTATTGGGGACGGGAGGGGACAATGAGCAGTTCTTC
CDR3 protein: CASSLLGTGGDNEQFF

CDR3 length: 14
clone size: many
D gene: TRBD1
J gene: TRBJ2-7
V gene: TRBV5-1
CDR3 DNA: TGCGCCAGCAGCCCGGGGACAGACCTTCAGGCGCAGTACTTC
CDR3 protein: CASSPGTDLQAQYF

CDR3 length: 18
clone size: many
D gene: -
J gene: TRBJ1-1
V gene: TRBV5-1
CDR3 DNA: TGCGCCAGCAGCGCTTACCCCAACAGGAGCAGACGGAACACTGAAGCTTTCTTT
CDR3 protein: CASSAYPNRSRRNTEAFF

CDR3 length: 20
clone size: many
D gene: -
J gene: TRBJ2-3
V gene: TRBV27
CDR3 DNA: TGTGCCAGCAGTTTATCGGCAGGGGACCACTCTGAAGGCACAACAGATACGCAGTATTTT
CDR3 protein: CASSLSAGDHSEGTTDTQYF

CDR3 length: 15
clone size: many
D gene: TRBD1
J gene: TRBJ1-1
V gene: TRBV4-3
CDR3 DNA: TGCGCCAGCAGCCAAGAGGACAGGGGGCGGACTGAAGCTTTCTTT
CDR3 protein: CASSQEDRGRTEAFF

CDR3 length: 12
clone size: many
D gene: -
J gene: TRBJ2-1
V gene: TRBV24-1
CDR3 DNA: TGTGCCACCAATAGTAACTCGAATGAGCAGTTCTTC
CDR3 protein: CATNSNSNEQFF

CDR3 length: 12
clone size: -
D gene: -
J gene: TRBJ1-2
V gene: TRBV7-9
CDR3 DNA: TGTGCCAGCAGCTTCAGGAATAATGGCTACACCTTC
CDR3 protein: CASSFRNNGYTF

CDR3 length: 12
clone size: few
D gene: -
J gene: TRBJ2-7
V gene: TRBV20-1
CDR3 DNA: TGCAGTGCCTCCGGGGCCTCCTACGAGCAGTACTTC
CDR3 protein: CSASGASYEQYF